The 16 T cell receptor beta chains reported below all come from one sample, sequenced in a study of Graves' ophthalmopathy and Graves' hyperthyroidism. Amplification targeted the TCR beta CDR3 regions, with RNA transcripts as the source material. First-round RT-PCR used HTBI primers; second-round multiplex PCR followed. Each CDR3 protein is one row after TCRdb ran MiXCR on the multiplex PCR reads. The sample consists of about 480,000 distinct CDR3 sequences, 13% to 15% of them appearing once. The sample was blood. Source of these receptors: a woman aged 25 to 39 with Graves' ophthalmopathy.

This clonotype was recorded at least ten times. V is TRBV10-3 and J is TRBJ2-2, with D possibly TRBD2 on 5 matching bases. V was shortened by 6 bases and J by 3 bases, with 17 bases between the two germline ends. Germline assignment: CDR1 ENHRY and CDR2 SYGVKD. The CDR3 loop spans 16 amino acids. The CDR3 nucleotides read TGTGCCATCAGCCAAGGAGGCCGTCTTGACACCGGGGAGCTGTTTTTT. This translates into CAISQGGRLDTGELFF.

Many counts were recorded for this clonotype. As DNA, the CDR3 is TGTGCCAGCAGCTTCCGCTGGGGCACCTCGTGGGGGGAGCTGTTTTTT. Its protein product is CASSFRWGTSWGELFF. The chain employs TRBV11-2 and TRBJ2-2, with a weak D call TRBD1 (5 bases). Trimming cost V 3 bases and J 8 bases, with 19 bases left between them. The CDR3 has 16 amino acids. Germline values: CDR1 SGHAT, CDR2 FQNNGV.

This clonotype was counted many times. This rearrangement joins TRBV6-1 to TRBJ2-5; D is perhaps TRBD1 or TRBD2 (5 bases each). The ends were cut back, 6 bases at V and 2 bases at J, with 16 bases in the middle. This CDR3 spans 15 amino acids. The germline V gene has CDR1 MNHNS and CDR2 SASEGT. The CDR3 nucleotides are TGTGCCAGCAGCCTAACAGGACTTTCACAAGAGACCCAGTACTTC. It codes for CASSLTGLSQETQYF.

This clonotype came up many times. The rearrangement joins TRBV11-2 to TRBJ2-7; maybe TRBD1 (6 bases). Germline-derived CDR1 and CDR2 are SGHAT and FQNNGV. The CDR3 length is 14 residues. V lost 3 bases and J lost 6, with 15 bases in between. The CDR3 nucleotides are TGTGCCAGCAGCTTCAACTCCCAGGGGACCGAGCAGTACTTC. It yields the protein CASSFNSQGTEQYF.

This clonotype was counted at least ten times. The gene calls are TRBV12-3 or TRBV12-4 and TRBJ2-2; unclear D gene. Trimming stripped 6 bases from V and 6 bases from J, with 11 bases between. This CDR3 spans 13 amino acids. Here the CDR3 reads CASRNRGPGELFF. The CDR3 region has the DNA TGTGCCAGCAGGAACAGAGGCCCCGGGGAGCTGTTTTTT.

The chain has TRBV29-1 and TRBJ1-5; D uncertain. Trimming took 7 bases from V and 3 from J, leaving 13 bases between them. Germline lookup yields CDR1 SQVTM and CDR2 ANQGSEA. This CDR3 spans 13 amino acids. CDR3 sequence reads: CSAGEVYNQPQHF. CDR3 nucleotide sequence: TGCAGCGCCGGGGAGGTCTACAATCAGCCCCAGCATTTT.

This clonotype was counted at least ten times. This chain links TRBV28 with TRBJ1-2; D gene ambiguous. Trimming pared 2 bases from V and 8 bases from J, leaving 12 bases between. Germline CDR1 reads MDHEN; CDR2 reads SYDVKM. This CDR3 has 13 residues. CDR3 in DNA: TGTGCCAGCAGTTTAAGTGCGGGGTTCGGCTACACCTTC. It is translated as CASSLSAGFGYTF.

At least ten counts were recorded for this clonotype. The chain couples TRBV27 to TRBJ2-7; D is perhaps TRBD1 or TRBD2 (7 bases each). The germline V gene encodes CDR1 MNHEY and CDR2 SMNVEV (reference sequence). The CDR3 is 13 amino acids. V lost 3 bases and J lost 7, with 13 bases in between. CDR3: CASSFIRGGEQYF. The CDR3 nucleotides are TGTGCCAGCAGTTTCATCAGGGGGGGGGAGCAGTACTTC.

At least ten counts were recorded for this clonotype. The chain employs TRBV6-5 and TRBJ2-7, with TRBD1 matching over 7 bases. The CDR3 loop spans 16 amino acids. Germline-derived CDR1 and CDR2 are MNHEY and SVGAGI. V gave up 5 bases and J gave up 3 bases; unmatched junction bases: 13. CDR3: CASSHYDRDVFYEQYF. In DNA form, the CDR3 reads TGTGCCAGCAGTCACTATGACAGGGACGTTTTCTACGAGCAGTACTTC.

This clonotype came up a few times. CDR3 nucleotide sequence: TGCGCCAGCAGCCAACGGGGGGGGGCCGAGCAGTACTTC. This sequence encodes CASSQRGGAEQYF. The V gene is TRBV4-1, the J gene TRBJ2-7; 8 positions match TRBD2. The CDR3 has 13 amino acids. The germline CDR1 and CDR2 sequences are MGHRA and YSYEKL. V lost 2 bases and J lost 6; bases outside the gene matches: 3.

There are many counts of this clonotype. The gene calls are TRBV5-1 and TRBJ2-7, with TRBD1 matching over 9 bases. Germline V gives CDR1 SGHRS, CDR2 YFSETQ. CDR3 length: 15 amino acids. V shed 2 bases and J 7 bases; nucleotides not matched to a gene: 10. The CDR3 here is CASSLLRTGAREQYF. The DNA of the CDR3 is TGCGCCAGCAGCTTACTTAGGACAGGGGCGAGGGAGCAGTACTTC.

This chain links TRBV5-1 with TRBJ2-1, with 8 bases lining up with TRBD2. With 0 bases clipped from V and 7 bases from J, the junction kept 3 bases outside the gene matches. CDR3 length: 14 amino acids. Looked up from germline, CDR1 is SGHRS and CDR2 is YFSETQ. CDR3 nucleotides: TGCGCCAGCAGCTTGGCGCGGGAGGTGAATGAGCAGTTCTTC. Translated: CASSLAREVNEQFF.

This clonotype came up many times. This rearrangement joins TRBV7-9 to TRBJ1-6; 8 bases are shared with TRBD1. Germline-derived CDR1 and CDR2 are SEHNR and FQNEAQ (reference sequence). J gave up 4 bases and V 5 bases, and 1 base lay outside the gene matches. This CDR3 has 14 residues. CDR3 nucleotide sequence: TGTGCCAGCAGCGGGACAGGATATAATTCACCCCTCCACTTT. It translates to CASSGTGYNSPLHF.

V usage is TRBV7-3 and J usage is TRBJ2-2, with 11 bases fitting TRBD1. The CDR3 is 15 amino acids. V dropped 4 bases and J dropped 7; count of bases not matched to a gene: 5. Germline CDR1 and CDR2: SGHTA and FQGTGA. Here the CDR3 reads CASSSGQGAIGELFF. In DNA, the CDR3 is TGTGCCAGCAGCTCCGGACAGGGGGCGATCGGGGAGCTGTTTTTT.

V is TRBV4-2 and J is TRBJ2-7, with D hard to call. V dropped 3 bases and J dropped 2 bases, with 14 bases sitting between them. The CDR3 length is 15 residues. Per germline, CDR1 LGHNA and CDR2 YNFKEQ. The CDR3 DNA sequence: TGTGCCAGCAGCCATAGCCCCCCCCTGGCCTACGAGCAGTACTTC. This translates into CASSHSPPLAYEQYF.

The rearrangement uses TRBV19 and TRBJ2-6; 10 bases map to TRBD1. V lost 3 bases, J lost 0 bases, and 5 bases stayed unmatched. Germline loops: CDR1 LNHDA, CDR2 SQIVND (reference sequence). This CDR3 region has 18 residues. CDR3 loop: CASSILGTGASGANVLTF. CDR3 in DNA: TGTGCCAGTAGTATTCTTGGGACAGGGGCCTCTGGGGCCAACGTCCTGACTTTC. The whole variable domain, remainder taken from reference TRBV19 and TRBJ2-6, is DGGITQSPKYLFRKEGQNVTLSCEQNLNHDAMYWYRQDPGQGLRLIYYSQIVNDFQKGDIAEGYSVSREKKESFPLTVTSAQKNPTAFYLCASSILGTGASGANVLTFGAGSRLTVL.